This T cell receptor beta chain was identified during a study of T cells expressing NK-cell markers. Study-level findings and limits: Also leading the CD3+CD56-NKG2C+ fraction in a handful of donors were these clonotypes.

Following a re-call of the 5' RACE reads, TCRdb has one entry per CDR3 protein and lacks DNA. This table lists 550,000 to 600,000 distinct CDR3 sequences. CDR1 and CDR2 from the germline V gene are PRHDT and FYEKMQ (reference sequence). CDR3 length equals 19 residues. Worth noting for this clonotype: Antigen specificity is unknown.

This sequence joins TRBV13 and TRBJ2-3; with no DNA, the TCRdb D assignment of TRBD2 cannot be verified. The sequenced sample was blood T cells: a sorted CD56 or NKG2C T cell subset, CD4+ or CD8+ T cells, or bulk PBMC T cells (not recorded which). The TCR comes from a man between 18 and 35 years old in good health. CDR3 sequence: CASSLGGISSGESTDTQYF. Full variable domain (outside the CDR3, taken from reference TRBV13 and TRBJ2-3): AAGVIQSPRHLIKEKRETATLKCYPIPRHDTVYWYQQGPGQDPQFLISFYEKMQSDKGSIPDRFSAQQFSDYHSELNMSSLELGDSALYFCASSLGGISSGESTDTQYFGPGTRLTVL.